Listed below are T cell receptor beta chains from one sample, sequenced in a study of circulating CD8 cells and anti-PD-1 response in melanoma. MiXCR, run by TCRdb on the reads, gives a single entry per CDR3 protein. The sample contains under 450 distinct CDR3 sequences, 6.5% of which appear only once. The specimen comprised CD8+ T cells from PBMCs, sampled at baseline or after one month of anti-PD-1 therapy (not recorded which). These TCRs come from a human donor with melanoma. Both conserved end residues are part of each CDR3. The order of the fields is D gene, J gene, clone size, CDR3 length, V gene, CDR3 DNA, CDR3 protein. D genes are given only for firm matches. Expanded clones get a size class; other rows say once, few or many, or leave the size out.

NA	TRBJ2-2	large	17	TRBV24-1	TGTGCCACCAGTGATCCGAAAAGGGACTTGAACACCGGGGAGCTGTTTTTT	CATSDPKRDLNTGELFF
TRBD1	TRBJ1-3	medium-sized	13	TRBV30	TGTGCCTGGGGACAGGGCCCTGGAAACACCATATATTTT	CAWGQGPGNTIYF
TRBD2	TRBJ2-3	large	15	TRBV6-6	TGTGCCAGCAGTTACCTAGCGGGCGGTACAGATACGCAGTATTTT	CASSYLAGGTDTQYF
NA	TRBJ1-1	large	12	TRBV2	TGTGCAAGCGGGGGGACGAACACTGAAGCTTTCTTT	CASGGTNTEAFF
NA	TRBJ2-3	medium-sized	16	TRBV2	TGTGCCAGCGCCCGAACTCATGGTCTGAGCACAGATACGCAGTATTTT	CASARTHGLSTDTQYF
TRBD2	TRBJ2-1	large	16	TRBV12-3/TRBV12-4	TGTGCCAGCAGTTTTGGACTAGCGGGCGGCTACAATGAGCAGTTCTTC	CASSFGLAGGYNEQFF
NA	TRBJ2-5	large	12	TRBV11-2	TGTGCCAGCCGGCCCCCGGCAGAGACCCAGTACTTC	CASRPPAETQYF
TRBD1	TRBJ1-4	large	14	TRBV4-1	TGCGCCAGCAGCCTCAGGGGGCACGGTGAAAAACTGTTTTTT	CASSLRGHGEKLFF
TRBD1	TRBJ2-2	large	14	TRBV7-2	TGTGCCGGCCCCGGGACAGCGATGACCGGGGAGCTGTTTTTT	CAGPGTAMTGELFF
TRBD2	TRBJ2-2	medium-sized	16	TRBV12-3/TRBV12-4	TGTGCCAGCAGCTTGGGACTAGCGGGAGTCGTCGGGGAGCTGTTTTTT	CASSLGLAGVVGELFF
TRBD2	TRBJ2-1	medium-sized	15	TRBV12-5	TGTGCTAGTGGCCGTCTAGCGGGACTTTACAATGAGCAGTTCTTC	CASGRLAGLYNEQFF
NA	TRBJ1-5	medium-sized	14	TRBV30	TGTGCCTCTGGAATAGGAACGGGCAATCAGCCCCAGCATTTT	CASGIGTGNQPQHF
NA	TRBJ2-3	medium-sized	15	TRBV11-2	TGTGCCAGCGGACGGGGCTTCTATCGTACAGATACGCAGTATTTT	CASGRGFYRTDTQYF
TRBD2	TRBJ2-1	medium-sized	13	TRBV11-2	TGTGCCAGCAGTGACCGGGGGGGGAATGAGCAGTTCTTC	CASSDRGGNEQFF
NA	TRBJ2-2	hyperexpanded	14	TRBV11-2	TGTGCCAGCAGCTTAATGAGGAACACCGGGGAGCTGTTTTTT	CASSLMRNTGELFF
TRBD2	TRBJ2-2	large	16	TRBV4-1	TGCGCCAGCAGCCAAGTGCAGCTAGCGGGAACCGGGGAGCTGTTTTTT	CASSQVQLAGTGELFF
NA	TRBJ1-6	large	15	TRBV28	TGTGCCAGCAGTTTATGGGGAACTTTTAATTCACCCCTCCACTTT	CASSLWGTFNSPLHF
TRBD1	TRBJ2-1	medium-sized	16	TRBV29-1	TGCAGCGTTGAAGATACTGGGACAGGGCTAAACAATGAGCAGTTCTTC	CSVEDTGTGLNNEQFF
TRBD2	TRBJ2-1	medium-sized	16	TRBV5-1	TGCGCCAGCAGCTTTATAGCGGGAGGGGGCTACAATGAGCAGTTCTTC	CASSFIAGGGYNEQFF
NA	TRBJ2-3	large	13	TRBV7-2	TGTGCCAGCAGCTTAGCCCTTCCAGATACGCAGTATTTT	CASSLALPDTQYF
NA	TRBJ2-7	large	15	TRBV7-2	TGTGCCAGCAGCCCGGTGGGGGCGAGCTCCTACGAGCAGTACTTC	CASSPVGASSYEQYF
TRBD1	TRBJ2-1	medium-sized	16	TRBV5-6	TGTGCCAGCAGCTTAACCACAGGGGGAGCCTACAATGAGCAGTTCTTC	CASSLTTGGAYNEQFF
NA	TRBJ2-3	large	12	TRBV28	TGTGCCAGCACCCCCCCGAGGGGTACGCAGTATTTT	CASTPPRGTQYF
NA	TRBJ1-3	medium-sized	14	TRBV28	TGTGCCAGCAGTGAGGGGTACTCTGGAAACACCATATATTTT	CASSEGYSGNTIYF
TRBD1	TRBJ2-1	large	15	TRBV7-2	TGTGCCAGCAACATTTCGGGACAGGAGAACAATGAGCAGTTCTTC	CASNISGQENNEQFF
TRBD1	TRBJ2-1	large	15	TRBV28	TGTGCCAGCAGTCTCCGGACAGGTCTAAACAATGAGCAGTTCTTC	CASSLRTGLNNEQFF
NA	TRBJ1-1	medium-sized	15	TRBV28	TGTGCCAGCAGTTCAGGTCCGTTCTTGAACACTGAAGCTTTCTTT	CASSSGPFLNTEAFF
TRBD2	TRBJ2-1	large	14	TRBV2	TGTGCCAGCAGCGGCGGGAGCTCCTACAATGAGCAGTTCTTC	CASSGGSSYNEQFF
NA	TRBJ1-3	large	13	TRBV2	TGTGCCAGCAGTGAGACAGCTGGAAACACCATATATTTT	CASSETAGNTIYF
NA	TRBJ1-1	NA	13	TRBV5-1	TGCGCCAGCAGCTTGAATGGGATGGGGACAGCTTTCTTT	CASSLNGMGTAFF
TRBD1	TRBJ2-7	large	15	TRBV4-1	TGCGCCAGCAGCCAAGTATCCGGGACAGGGTGGGAGCAGTACTTC	CASSQVSGTGWEQYF
NA	TRBJ2-1	medium-sized	12	TRBV29-1	TGCAGCGTTGAAGATGGGACCAATGAGCAGTTCTTC	CSVEDGTNEQFF
TRBD2	TRBJ2-1	large	14	TRBV29-1	TGCAGCGTTGGGGAGACTAGCGCTTACAATGAGCAGTTCTTC	CSVGETSAYNEQFF
NA	TRBJ2-5	medium-sized	13	TRBV2	TGTGCCAGCATTCAGGGCCTACAAGAGACCCAGTACTTC	CASIQGLQETQYF
TRBD2	TRBJ2-1	medium-sized	15	TRBV20-1	TGCAGTGCTAGGACGTGGGAGGGTACGAGCAATGAGCAGTTCTTC	CSARTWEGTSNEQFF
TRBD1	TRBJ2-5	medium-sized	15	TRBV27	TGTGCCAGCAGTTTGAGACAGGGGGCTGGGGAGACCCAGTACTTC	CASSLRQGAGETQYF
TRBD1	TRBJ2-4	few	13	TRBV12-3/TRBV12-4	TGTGCCAGCAGTTCGGGACAGGGAAACATTCAGTACTTC	CASSSGQGNIQYF
NA	TRBJ2-7	large	13	TRBV2	TGTGCCAGCAGTGAATGGCAGGGTAACGAGCAGTACTTC	CASSEWQGNEQYF
NA	TRBJ2-7	large	13	TRBV7-6	TGTGCCAGCAGTTCACTTGACAGCTACGAGCAGTACTTC	CASSSLDSYEQYF
NA	TRBJ2-1	medium-sized	11	TRBV29-1	TGCAGCGTTCCCACATGGAATGAGCAGTTCTTC	CSVPTWNEQFF
NA	TRBJ1-2	large	17	TRBV4-1	TGCGCCAGCAGCCAGGAGAAAGGACCAGGAACCCTCTATGGCTACACCTTC	CASSQEKGPGTLYGYTF
NA	TRBJ1-1	large	16	TRBV12-3/TRBV12-4	TGTGCCAGCAGTTTCAGTTTCCGCGCCGGGGTAACTGAAGCTTTCTTT	CASSFSFRAGVTEAFF
TRBD1	TRBJ2-7	large	14	TRBV20-1	TGCAGTGCTAGAGATACAGGGGTTGGATACGAGCAGTACTTC	CSARDTGVGYEQYF
NA	TRBJ2-5	large	12	TRBV11-2	TGTGCCAGCAGCCATCTTACAGAGACCCAGTACTTC	CASSHLTETQYF
TRBD2	TRBJ2-2	large	16	TRBV5-4	TGTGCCAGCAGTTCCGGGACTAGCGATGTGACCGGGGAGCTGTTTTTT	CASSSGTSDVTGELFF
NA	TRBJ2-7	medium-sized	15	TRBV7-8	TGTGCCAGCAGCTTAGGATGGGTCGTCACCTACGAGCAGTACTTC	CASSLGWVVTYEQYF
TRBD2	TRBJ2-7	large	16	TRBV7-8	TGTGCCAGCAGCCCGCGGACTAGCGGATACCCCTACGAGCAGTACTTC	CASSPRTSGYPYEQYF
NA	TRBJ2-7	medium-sized	15	TRBV19	TGTGCCAGTAAACCCGCCTTGGGGTCTGCCTACGAGCAGTACTTC	CASKPALGSAYEQYF
TRBD2	TRBJ2-2	large	16	TRBV5-6	TGTGCCAGCAGCTTGGCGCAGGGACTACTCACCGGGGAGCTGTTTTTT	CASSLAQGLLTGELFF
NA	TRBJ2-3	large	13	TRBV11-2	TGTGCCAGCAGCATATCGAACACAGATACGCAGTATTTT	CASSISNTDTQYF
NA	TRBJ1-2	NA	13	TRBV7-3	TGTGGCAGCAGCTCAATCGGGCTTTTTGGCTACACCTTC	CGSSSIGLFGYTF
NA	TRBJ1-3	medium-sized	16	TRBV2	TGTGCCAGCAGTCGACAAACGGGACGGGCGGCAGACACCATATATTTT	CASSRQTGRAADTIYF
NA	TRBJ1-5	few	12	TRBV19	TGTGCCAGTGGTATGTGGAATCAGCCCCAGCATTTT	CASGMWNQPQHF